This note documents a single T cell receptor (beta chain) sequence. The target antigen is unknown. This sample is drawn from a study of identical twins' blood T cells. Study-level results: Abundant TCRbeta CDR3s overlapped more between twins than with unrelated donors.

TCRdb fed the 5' RACE reads into MiXCR, producing one record per CDR3 protein. This sample has a few hundred thousand distinct CDR3 sequences; about 28% occur once, and the top ten carry more than 5.5%. V shed 2 bases and J shed 8 bases, with 10 bases lying between them. This CDR3 is built from 13 residues. Germline CDR1 MNHEY, CDR2 SMNVEV (reference sequence). The receptor was derived from a woman aged 18 to 50 in good health. The specimen was PBMCs. The chain uses TRBV27 and TRBJ2-1; a weak D match, TRBD2 (5 bases). The CDR3 DNA reads as TGTGCCAGCAGTTTAGGGAGCGCACATGAGCAGTTCTTC. Translated: CASSLGSAHEQFF.